The 20 T cell receptor beta chains below all came from one sample that was sequenced in a study of cytomegalovirus exposure and HLA in healthy donors. The PCR had 60 Vbeta and 13 Jbeta primers. Sequenced by immunoSEQ multiplex PCR; TCRdb stores in-frame clones only, minus some. The sample has 100,000 or so clones; 65% to 80% are singletons. Sequencing was done on a sample of PBMCs. These TCRs come from a woman in her thirties or forties in good health and CMV-seronegative.

The rearrangement uses TRBV7-9 and TRBJ2-7; D not certain. The CDR3 has 12 amino acids. V was shortened by 5 bases and J by 6 bases, with 11 bases between the two germline ends. Germline values: CDR1 SEHNR, CDR2 FQNEAQ (reference sequence). The CDR3 DNA reads as TGTGCCAGCAGCCTAACCCTGTCCGAGCAGTACTTC. This gives the protein CASSLTLSEQYF.

The rearrangement uses TRBV14 and TRBJ2-3; 10 nucleotides line up with TRBD2. The length of the CDR3 is 17 residues. Germline V gene sequence: CDR1 SGHDN, CDR2 FVKESK. V shed 1 base, J shed 4 bases, and the junction held 8 bases outside the gene matches. The CDR3 DNA sequence: TGTGCCAGCAGCCAAGGGCTAGCGGGAGCGATGGCAGATACGCAGTATTTT. Amino acids: CASSQGLAGAMADTQYF.

The chain employs TRBV6-1 and TRBJ2-7; 8 nucleotides match TRBD1. CDR3 length: 15 residues. Per the germline V gene, CDR1 is MNHNS and CDR2 is SASEGT. With V trimmed by 3 bases and J by 1 base, 5 bases remained unmatched. This chain's CDR3 is CASSDRDRLSYEQYF. CDR3 coding DNA: TGTGCCAGCAGTGACCGGGACAGGTTATCCTACGAGCAGTACTTC.

The gene calls are TRBV11-2 and TRBJ2-1; 8 bases fit TRBD1. Germline V gene data show CDR1 as SGHAT and CDR2 as FQNNGV. This CDR3 has 15 residues. Losses at the gene ends were 7 bases for V and 1 base for J; bases not matched to a gene: 6. The chain's CDR3 is CASTRTGGSYNEQFF. The CDR3 nucleotides are TGTGCCAGCACCAGAACAGGGGGGTCCTACAATGAGCAGTTCTTC.

The chain couples TRBV7-9 to TRBJ1-1, with unresolved D. There are 11 residues in the CDR3. CDR1 SEHNR and CDR2 FQNEAQ come from the germline V gene (reference sequence). Trimming left V 4 bases short and J 8 bases short, with 8 bases between. DNA of the CDR3: TGTGCCAGCAGCTCCCTCGTGGAAGCTTTCTTT. Translating it yields CASSSLVEAFF.

The chain links TRBV4-2 to TRBJ2-1, with TRBD2 matching over 10 bases. The length of the CDR3 is 17 residues. Germline V gene sequence: CDR1 LGHNA, CDR2 YNFKEQ. V lost 0 bases and J lost 5; bases outside the gene matches: 7. Here the CDR3 DNA reads TGTGCCAGCAGCCAAGAGCCTCTAGCGGGAGCCAACAATGAGCAGTTCTTC. Protein: CASSQEPLAGANNEQFF.

V usage is TRBV27 and J usage is TRBJ1-4; D is uncertain. Germline V CDR1 and CDR2: MNHEY, SMNVEV (reference sequence). The germline V and J ends were trimmed by 1 base and 7 bases, with 13 bases remaining between them. The CDR3 consists of 15 residues. CDR3 bases: TGTGCCAGCAGTTTATGTGAGAAGAGAGGTGAAAAACTGTTTTTT. Translating gives CASSLCEKRGEKLFF.

The CDR3 region is CASSITGPTEAFF. The CDR3 coding sequence is TGTGCCAGCAGCATAACAGGGCCCACTGAAGCTTTCTTT. The chain combines TRBV7-2 with TRBJ1-1; maybe TRBD1 (6 bases). The ends were cut back, 5 bases at V and 4 bases at J, with 11 bases in the middle. CDR3 length: 13 amino acids. CDR1 and CDR2 (germline): SGHTA, FQGNSA.

This chain links TRBV10-3 with TRBJ1-1; TRBD1 matches 9 bases. V shed 3 bases and J 5 bases; nucleotides not matched to a gene: 7. Germline CDR1 reads ENHRY; CDR2 reads SYGVKD. The CDR3 is made up of 15 amino acids. This CDR3 reads CAISEDRGRGTEAFF. CDR3 DNA: TGTGCCATCAGTGAAGACAGGGGGAGGGGAACTGAAGCTTTCTTT.

This clone occurred a few times. V gene TRBV28 combines with J gene TRBJ2-7, with 11 bases identical to TRBD2. CDR3 length: 16 residues. The V and J ends lost 7 bases and 3 bases, in that order; junction bases with no gene match: 11. Germline-derived CDR1 and CDR2 are MDHEN and SYDVKM. The CDR3 nucleotides read TGTGCCAGCAAAGGCCTAGCGGGAGGTAACGTCTACGAGCAGTACTTC. Translation gives CASKGLAGGNVYEQYF.

The chain employs TRBV11-3 and TRBJ2-4; 8 bases align to TRBD1. This CDR3 is 13 amino acids long. J lost 9 bases, V lost 5 bases, and 6 bases had no gene match. Germline V gene sequence: CDR1 SGHNT, CDR2 YENEEA. CDR3 loop: CASSADRGGIQYF. In DNA, the CDR3 is TGTGCCAGCAGCGCTGACAGGGGAGGCATTCAGTACTTC.

This chain uses TRBV7-2 with TRBJ1-1; tentative D call: TRBD1 (5 bases). Germline V CDR1 and CDR2: SGHTA, FQGNSA. This CDR3 is built from 15 residues. Trimming pared 4 bases from V and 1 base from J, leaving 13 bases between. Here the CDR3 DNA reads TGTGCCAGCAGCTCCCGCAGGGCCTCGAACACTGAAGCTTTCTTT. Translated, it gives CASSSRRASNTEAFF.

The rearrangement uses TRBV23-1 and TRBJ2-2; 8 bases are a match to TRBD2. TRBV23-1 belongs to the ORF category, with a function that is uncertain. Trimming took 0 bases from V and 3 from J; bases not matched to a gene: 15. The CDR3 is 20 residues long. DNA for the CDR3: TGCGCCAGCAGTCAATCGCCCCACGGCGGAGCGGGAGTATACACCGGGGAGCTGTTTTTT. Encoded protein: CASSQSPHGGAGVYTGELFF.

The rearrangement joins TRBV11-1 to TRBJ2-2, with 7 nucleotides matching TRBD1. The CDR3 has 14 residues. Germline V gene data show CDR1 as SGHAT and CDR2 as FQDESV (reference sequence). V shed 5 bases and J 1 base; nucleotides not matched to a gene: 1. CDR3 sequence (DNA): TGTGCCAGCAGCAGGACAGGGAACACCGGGGAGCTGTTTTTT. Translating it yields CASSRTGNTGELFF.

The chain employs TRBV5-1 and TRBJ2-3; D unresolved. The CDR3 totals 13 residues. Germline V gives CDR1 SGHRS, CDR2 YFSETQ. The V gene lost 3 bases and the J gene lost 1 base, with 6 bases spanning the gap. CDR3 bases: TGCGCCAGCAGCTCAACAGGCACAGATACGCAGTATTTT. Protein sequence: CASSSTGTDTQYF.

This clone appeared a few times. Here the CDR3 DNA reads TGTGCCAGCAGCGGGACTAGCGGGAGTTATGAGCAGTTCTTC. As protein: CASSGTSGSYEQFF. The chain combines TRBV6-6 with TRBJ2-1, with 14 bases fitting TRBD2. Germline CDR1 is MNHNY and CDR2 is SVGAGI (reference sequence). There are 14 residues in the CDR3. Trimming took 6 bases from V and 8 from J; bases not matched to a gene: 3.

The chain uses TRBV2 and TRBJ1-4; the match to TRBD1 covers 8 bases. V shed 4 bases, J shed 5 bases, and the junction held 6 bases outside the gene matches. Germline V CDR1 and CDR2: SNHLY, FYNNEI. The CDR3 spans 15 residues. The CDR3 reads CASSATQGGNEKLFF. The CDR3 DNA sequence: TGTGCCAGCAGTGCCACACAGGGGGGGAATGAAAAACTGTTTTTT.

This sequence joins TRBV23-1 and TRBJ2-3; D possibly corresponds to TRBD2 (6 bases). TRBV23-1 is an open reading frame, and its role is uncertain. CDR3 length: 19 amino acids. The V gene lost 2 bases and the J gene lost 1 base, with 22 bases spanning the gap. Here the CDR3 reads CASSQAPGDSLRGTDTQYF. The CDR3 region has the DNA TGCGCCAGCAGTCAAGCGCCGGGAGATTCTCTCAGGGGCACAGATACGCAGTATTTT.

The chain combines TRBV27 with TRBJ2-7, with 7 bases fitting TRBD2. CDR3 size: 15 residues. V shed 5 bases, J shed 2 bases, and the junction held 9 bases outside the gene matches. CDR1 and CDR2 from the germline V gene are MNHEY and SMNVEV (reference sequence). The CDR3 DNA reads as TGTGCCAGCAGTCCCCTAGGACTAGGGCCCTACGAGCAGTACTTC. It translates to CASSPLGLGPYEQYF.

The genes are TRBV7-6 and TRBJ1-6; 9 nucleotides align to TRBD1. Germline V lookup: CDR1 SGHVS, CDR2 FNYEAQ. This CDR3 is 13 amino acids long. J lost 10 bases, V lost 4 bases, and 2 bases had no gene match. This CDR3 reads CASSSDRGSPLHF. CDR3 sequence (DNA): TGTGCCAGCAGCTCGGACAGGGGATCACCCCTCCACTTT.